This paragraph covers one TCR beta chain sequence. The target antigen is unknown. The data belong to a study of cytomegalovirus exposure and HLA in healthy donors. Study findings and constraints: Many donors carried some public TCRs, although rarity characterized most TCR sequences. Researchers counted around 180 TCR beta chains as cytomegalovirus-associated. HLA alleles showed associations with 16,951 TCR beta sequences in a later analysis, at a 0.05 false discovery rate. On later analysis, the bulk of CMV-associated TCR beta chains appeared to be HLA-restricted.

The CDR3 spans 14 residues. In germline, CDR1 is MGHRA, CDR2 YSYEKL. V lost 0 bases to trimming and J lost 2 bases, with 7 bases between them. Amplification used 60 Vbeta primers and 13 Jbeta primers. Clones were sequenced by immunoSEQ multiplex PCR, and TCRdb holds only the in-frame ones, with some missing. This table holds fewer than 200,000 clones, 81% found once. The sample taken for sequencing was PBMCs. This receptor was obtained from a woman under 30 in good health and CMV-seropositive. This chain links TRBV4-1 with TRBJ2-5, with D unresolved. The CDR3 here is CASSQEWSQETQYF. CDR3 sequence (DNA): TGCGCCAGCAGCCAAGAGTGGAGTCAAGAGACCCAGTACTTC.